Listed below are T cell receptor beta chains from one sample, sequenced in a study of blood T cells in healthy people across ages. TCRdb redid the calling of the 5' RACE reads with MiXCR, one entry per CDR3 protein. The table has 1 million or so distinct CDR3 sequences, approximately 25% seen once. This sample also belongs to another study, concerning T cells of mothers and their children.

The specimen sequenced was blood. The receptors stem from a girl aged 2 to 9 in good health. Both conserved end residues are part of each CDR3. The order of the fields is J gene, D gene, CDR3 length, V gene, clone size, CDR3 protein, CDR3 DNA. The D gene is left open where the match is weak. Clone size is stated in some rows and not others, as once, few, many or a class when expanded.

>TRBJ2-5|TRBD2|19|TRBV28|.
CASTPGGVTSGRAAKTQYF
TGTGCCAGCACCCCCGGGGGGGTTACTAGCGGGAGGGCCGCGAAGACCCAGTACTTC
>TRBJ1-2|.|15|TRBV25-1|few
CASSEGNRDWDGYTF
TGTGCCAGCAGTGAGGGTAACAGGGATTGGGATGGCTACACCTTC
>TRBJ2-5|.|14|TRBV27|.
CTSSLSGAKETQYF
TGTACCAGCAGTTTATCAGGGGCCAAAGAGACCCAGTACTTC
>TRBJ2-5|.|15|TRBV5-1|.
CASSLDPGVQETQYF
TGCGCCAGCAGCTTAGATCCCGGGGTCCAAGAGACCCAGTACTTC
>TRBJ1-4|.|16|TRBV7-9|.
CASSLILPTSSQKLFF
TGTGCCAGCAGCTTAATACTGCCCACCAGTTCCCAAAAACTGTTTTTT
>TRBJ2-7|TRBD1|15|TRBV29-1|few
CSVLGRPDRGNEQYF
TGCAGCGTTCTAGGTCGACCCGACAGGGGAAACGAGCAGTACTTC
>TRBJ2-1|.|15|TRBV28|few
CASSLVADPYNEQFF
TGTGCCAGCAGTTTGGTAGCGGACCCTTACAATGAGCAGTTCTTC
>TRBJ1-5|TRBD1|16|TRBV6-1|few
CASGGQGVYGNQPQHF
TGTGCCAGCGGCGGACAGGGGGTTTATGGCAATCAGCCCCAGCATTTT
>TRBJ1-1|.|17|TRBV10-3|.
CAISQGGFGGMNTEAFF
TGTGCCATCAGTCAAGGGGGGTTTGGGGGGATGAACACTGAAGCTTTCTTT
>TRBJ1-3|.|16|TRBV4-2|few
CASSPLGLSSGNTIYF
TGTGCCAGCAGCCCCTTAGGACTTTCCTCTGGAAACACCATATATTTT